This TCR beta chain was identified during a study of graft-versus-host responses after intestinal transplantation. Whole-study results and caveats: GvH clonotypes were identified within recipient marrow, with a subset emerging first in ileum or blood.

The CDR3 has 15 amino acids. Germline loops: CDR1 SQVTM, CDR2 ANQGSEA. V was shortened by 0 bases and J by 3 bases, with 14 bases between the two germline ends. Here immunoSEQ multiplex PCR was the method, and the copy in TCRdb shows in-frame clones only, minus some. The table records roughly 80,000 clones, around nine tenths of them present only once. In regard to this clone: Its antigen is unknown.

This specimen consisted of unstimulated CD8+ T cells sorted from spleen or lymph node cells, obtained before transplant. The V gene is TRBV29-1, the J gene TRBJ2-5, with a tentative D call TRBD2 (5 bases). The sequence derives from a human donor who was the organ donor for an intestinal transplant. CDR3 in amino acids: CSVEDPRAGEETQYF. DNA of the CDR3: TGCAGCGTTGAAGACCCGCGGGCAGGAGAAGAGACCCAGTACTTC. The whole variable domain, filled in from reference TRBV29-1 and TRBJ2-5, reads SAVISQKPSRDICQRGTSLTIQCQVDSQVTMMFWYRQQPGQSLTLIATANQGSEATYESGFVIDKFPISRPNLTFSTLTVSNMSPEDSSIYLCSVEDPRAGEETQYFGPGTRLLVL.